A selection of T cell receptor beta chains follows, all from one sample in a study of blood T cell repertoires in COVID-19. Generated by immunoSEQ multiplex PCR, the TCRdb table keeps only in-frame clones and is missing some. The sample consists of some 46,000 clones, about nine tenths of them appearing once. Sequencing input: peripheral blood. The receptors here all came from a human donor in a cohort sampled during active COVID-19. Both conserved end residues are part of each CDR3. Fields, in order: clone size, V gene, J gene, D gene, CDR3 protein, CDR3 DNA. D genes are given only for firm matches. Expanded clones get a size class; other rows say once, few or many, or leave the size out.

abundance: -
v_gene: TRBV27
j_gene: TRBJ2-7
d_gene: TRBD2
CDR3aa: CASSLSGLAGYEQYF
CDR3nt: TGTGCCAGCAGTTTATCGGGACTAGCTGGCTACGAGCAGTACTTC

abundance: -
v_gene: TRBV5-1
j_gene: TRBJ2-3
d_gene: TRBD1
CDR3aa: CASSLAGTGYQDTQYF
CDR3nt: TGCGCCAGCAGCTTGGCTGGGACAGGGTATCAAGATACGCAGTATTTT

abundance: -
v_gene: TRBV6-4
j_gene: TRBJ2-7
d_gene: TRBD1
CDR3aa: CASRPTGTSYEQYF
CDR3nt: TGTGCCAGCAGACCGACAGGGACCTCCTACGAGCAGTACTTC

abundance: -
v_gene: TRBV13
j_gene: TRBJ2-5
d_gene: TRBD2
CDR3aa: CASSPSGRETQYF
CDR3nt: TGTGCCAGCAGTCCTAGCGGGAGGGAGACCCAGTACTTC

abundance: -
v_gene: TRBV18
j_gene: TRBJ2-7
d_gene: -
CDR3aa: CASSPVDKMYEQYF
CDR3nt: TGTGCCAGCTCACCAGTGGACAAGATGTACGAGCAGTACTTC

abundance: -
v_gene: TRBV7-2
j_gene: TRBJ2-1
d_gene: TRBD2
CDR3aa: CASSFGTSGRLAEQFF
CDR3nt: TGTGCCAGCAGCTTCGGGACTAGCGGGAGGCTAGCTGAGCAGTTCTTC

abundance: -
v_gene: TRBV7-2
j_gene: TRBJ2-7
d_gene: -
CDR3aa: CASRLTTSYEQYF
CDR3nt: TGTGCCAGCAGGTTGACTACGTCCTACGAGCAGTACTTC

abundance: -
v_gene: TRBV10-3
j_gene: TRBJ2-3
d_gene: TRBD2
CDR3aa: CAISEREIIVDTQYF
CDR3nt: TGTGCCATCAGCGAGCGGGAGATCATAGTAGATACGCAGTATTTT

abundance: few
v_gene: TRBV7-2
j_gene: TRBJ2-5
d_gene: TRBD2
CDR3aa: CASSRTGLAQETQYF
CDR3nt: TGTGCCAGCAGCCGCACGGGACTAGCGCAAGAGACCCAGTACTTC

abundance: once
v_gene: TRBV7-2
j_gene: TRBJ1-2
d_gene: TRBD1
CDR3aa: CASSLGAGGHYGYTF
CDR3nt: TGTGCCAGCAGCTTAGGGGCAGGGGGGCACTATGGCTACACCTTC

abundance: once
v_gene: TRBV7-3
j_gene: TRBJ2-1
d_gene: -
CDR3aa: CASSSRGGREQFF
CDR3nt: TGTGCCAGCAGCTCCCGAGGGGGTCGGGAGCAGTTCTTC

abundance: -
v_gene: TRBV20-1
j_gene: TRBJ2-7
d_gene: TRBD1
CDR3aa: CSASWTGPYEQYF
CDR3nt: TGCAGTGCTAGTTGGACAGGGCCTTACGAGCAGTACTTC

abundance: -
v_gene: TRBV4-1
j_gene: TRBJ1-1
d_gene: TRBD1
CDR3aa: CASSPSTGGRTEAFF
CDR3nt: TGCGCCAGCAGCCCTTCGACAGGGGGCCGGACTGAAGCTTTCTTT

abundance: once
v_gene: TRBV6-4
j_gene: TRBJ2-1
d_gene: TRBD2
CDR3aa: CASSERTSGRYEQFF
CDR3nt: TGTGCCAGCAGTGAGCGGACTAGCGGGAGGTATGAGCAGTTCTTC

abundance: -
v_gene: TRBV28
j_gene: TRBJ2-3
d_gene: -
CDR3aa: CASSNPGYASTDTQYF
CDR3nt: TGTGCCAGCAGCAATCCAGGGTACGCTAGCACAGATACGCAGTATTTT

abundance: -
v_gene: TRBV6-6
j_gene: TRBJ1-2
d_gene: -
CDR3aa: CASSSGQNYGYTF
CDR3nt: TGTGCCAGCAGTTCAGGACAGAACTATGGCTACACCTTC

abundance: -
v_gene: TRBV6-5
j_gene: TRBJ1-1
d_gene: -
CDR3aa: CASSRRAGKAFF
CDR3nt: TGTGCCAGCAGTCGACGAGCGGGGAAAGCTTTCTTT

abundance: once
v_gene: TRBV5-1
j_gene: TRBJ2-1
d_gene: TRBD1
CDR3aa: CASSFSGQGYNEQFF
CDR3nt: TGCGCCAGCAGCTTTTCGGGACAGGGTTACAATGAGCAGTTCTTC

abundance: once
v_gene: TRBV15
j_gene: TRBJ2-7
d_gene: -
CDR3aa: CATSNKRAAYEQYF
CDR3nt: TGTGCCACCAGCAACAAGCGGGCAGCCTACGAGCAGTACTTC

abundance: -
v_gene: TRBV5-4
j_gene: TRBJ2-3
d_gene: -
CDR3aa: CASSLAVSGTDTQYF
CDR3nt: TGTGCCAGCAGCTTGGCCGTTTCCGGCACAGATACGCAGTATTTT

abundance: -
v_gene: TRBV18
j_gene: TRBJ1-1
d_gene: -
CDR3aa: CASSPPSYTEAFF
CDR3nt: TGTGCCAGCTCACCACCGTCTTACACTGAAGCTTTCTTT

abundance: -
v_gene: TRBV7-2
j_gene: TRBJ2-3
d_gene: -
CDR3aa: CASSSPGADTQYF
CDR3nt: TGTGCCAGCAGCTCCCCCGGGGCAGATACGCAGTATTTT

abundance: -
v_gene: TRBV9
j_gene: TRBJ2-3
d_gene: TRBD2
CDR3aa: CASSVGGGRTTDTQYF
CDR3nt: TGTGCCAGCAGCGTAGGAGGCGGGAGGACCACAGATACGCAGTATTTT

abundance: -
v_gene: TRBV5-6
j_gene: TRBJ2-7
d_gene: -
CDR3aa: CASSLQGPSYEQYF
CDR3nt: TGTGCCAGCAGCTTGCAGGGGCCCTCCTACGAGCAGTACTTC

abundance: -
v_gene: TRBV9
j_gene: TRBJ2-2
d_gene: TRBD2
CDR3aa: CASSHRTSGSHGELFF
CDR3nt: TGTGCCAGCAGCCACCGGACTAGCGGGAGTCACGGGGAGCTGTTTTTT

abundance: -
v_gene: TRBV19
j_gene: TRBJ1-2
d_gene: TRBD1
CDR3aa: CASSIDWDRNYGYTF
CDR3nt: TGTGCCAGTAGTATAGATTGGGACAGGAACTATGGCTACACCTTC

abundance: -
v_gene: TRBV6-4
j_gene: TRBJ2-6
d_gene: TRBD2
CDR3aa: CASSSGISGANVLTF
CDR3nt: TGTGCCAGCAGCAGCGGGATCTCTGGGGCCAACGTCCTGACTTTC

abundance: -
v_gene: TRBV7-2
j_gene: TRBJ1-6
d_gene: TRBD1
CDR3aa: CASSPHRGRDSPLHF
CDR3nt: TGTGCCAGCAGCCCCCACAGGGGGCGCGATTCACCCCTCCACTTT

abundance: -
v_gene: TRBV9
j_gene: TRBJ1-2
d_gene: -
CDR3aa: CASSVSLTGGYTF
CDR3nt: TGTGCCAGCAGCGTATCTTTGACCGGGGGCTACACCTTC

abundance: -
v_gene: TRBV4-1
j_gene: TRBJ1-5
d_gene: TRBD1
CDR3aa: CASSVRTGGNQPQHF
CDR3nt: TGCGCCAGCAGCGTGCGGACAGGGGGCAATCAGCCCCAGCATTTT

abundance: -
v_gene: TRBV24-1
j_gene: TRBJ2-3
d_gene: -
CDR3aa: CATSELTGPPDTQYF
CDR3nt: TGTGCCACCAGTGAGTTAACAGGCCCTCCAGATACGCAGTATTTT

abundance: -
v_gene: TRBV29-1
j_gene: TRBJ1-1
d_gene: -
CDR3aa: CSVAQNTEAFF
CDR3nt: TGCAGCGTTGCCCAGAACACTGAAGCTTTCTTT

abundance: -
v_gene: TRBV15
j_gene: TRBJ2-7
d_gene: -
CDR3aa: CATSRDLRTYEQYF
CDR3nt: TGTGCCACCAGCAGAGATCTGCGGACCTACGAGCAGTACTTC

abundance: -
v_gene: TRBV28
j_gene: TRBJ1-5
d_gene: TRBD1
CDR3aa: CASRETTGASVPVQPQHF
CDR3nt: TGTGCCAGCAGGGAGACGACAGGGGCTAGTGTTCCGGTTCAGCCCCAGCATTTT

abundance: -
v_gene: TRBV15
j_gene: TRBJ2-2
d_gene: TRBD1
CDR3aa: CATSRDKGQGANTGELFF
CDR3nt: TGTGCCACCAGCAGAGATAAAGGACAGGGGGCGAACACCGGGGAGCTGTTTTTT

abundance: once
v_gene: TRBV19
j_gene: TRBJ2-3
d_gene: TRBD1
CDR3aa: CASSMMGQSSTDTQYF
CDR3nt: TGTGCCAGTAGTATGATGGGACAGTCCAGCACAGATACGCAGTATTTT

abundance: -
v_gene: TRBV28
j_gene: TRBJ1-1
d_gene: -
CDR3aa: CASSLAYTEAFF
CDR3nt: TGTGCCAGCAGTTTAGCGTACACTGAAGCTTTCTTT

abundance: -
v_gene: TRBV9
j_gene: TRBJ2-5
d_gene: -
CDR3aa: CASSVATWETQYF
CDR3nt: TGTGCCAGCAGCGTAGCTACTTGGGAGACCCAGTACTTC

abundance: -
v_gene: TRBV28
j_gene: TRBJ2-1
d_gene: TRBD2
CDR3aa: CASSSGTSRADEQFF
CDR3nt: TGTGCCAGCAGCTCCGGGACTAGCAGAGCGGATGAGCAGTTCTTC

abundance: -
v_gene: TRBV3-1/TRBV3-2
j_gene: TRBJ1-1
d_gene: -
CDR3aa: CASSHGEGEAFF
CDR3nt: TGTGCCAGCAGCCATGGGGAGGGTGAAGCTTTCTTT

abundance: -
v_gene: TRBV11-1
j_gene: TRBJ2-1
d_gene: TRBD1
CDR3aa: CASSAGTGGNEQFF
CDR3nt: TGTGCCAGCAGCGCCGGGACAGGGGGCAATGAGCAGTTCTTC

abundance: -
v_gene: TRBV15
j_gene: TRBJ2-5
d_gene: -
CDR3aa: CATSSVTGERETQYF
CDR3nt: TGTGCCACCAGCAGTGTAACGGGGGAGAGAGAGACCCAGTACTTC

abundance: -
v_gene: TRBV5-1
j_gene: TRBJ2-1
d_gene: TRBD2
CDR3aa: CASSVLAGGEYEQFF
CDR3nt: TGCGCCAGCAGCGTCCTAGCGGGAGGGGAGTATGAGCAGTTCTTC

abundance: -
v_gene: TRBV6-6
j_gene: TRBJ1-2
d_gene: -
CDR3aa: CASSFLGGDGYTF
CDR3nt: TGTGCCAGCAGTTTCCTTGGGGGGGATGGCTACACCTTC

abundance: -
v_gene: TRBV2
j_gene: TRBJ2-7
d_gene: TRBD2
CDR3aa: CASSDGGERYEQYF
CDR3nt: TGTGCCAGCAGTGATGGGGGGGAGCGCTACGAGCAGTACTTC

abundance: -
v_gene: TRBV5-4
j_gene: TRBJ1-4
d_gene: -
CDR3aa: CASSLGQIGSRNEKLFF
CDR3nt: TGTGCCAGCAGCTTGGGACAGATTGGCTCCCGTAATGAAAAACTGTTTTTT

abundance: -
v_gene: TRBV4-2
j_gene: TRBJ2-3
d_gene: TRBD2
CDR3aa: CASSPLAGGADTQYF
CDR3nt: TGTGCCAGCAGCCCCCTAGCGGGAGGGGCAGATACGCAGTATTTT

abundance: -
v_gene: TRBV5-1
j_gene: TRBJ1-2
d_gene: TRBD1
CDR3aa: CASSSSGQGSAGYTF
CDR3nt: TGCGCCAGCAGCTCCTCCGGACAGGGAAGTGCAGGCTACACCTTC

abundance: -
v_gene: TRBV28
j_gene: TRBJ2-5
d_gene: -
CDR3aa: CASSLGAMETQYF
CDR3nt: TGTGCCAGCAGTTTAGGGGCTATGGAGACCCAGTACTTC

abundance: -
v_gene: TRBV7-2
j_gene: TRBJ2-1
d_gene: -
CDR3aa: CASSFAGSVYNEQFF
CDR3nt: TGTGCCAGCAGCTTTGCAGGGTCAGTCTACAATGAGCAGTTCTTC

abundance: -
v_gene: TRBV19
j_gene: TRBJ1-2
d_gene: TRBD1
CDR3aa: CASSPGQGNYGYTF
CDR3nt: TGTGCCAGTAGCCCCGGACAGGGGAACTATGGCTACACCTTC

abundance: -
v_gene: TRBV5-1
j_gene: TRBJ2-1
d_gene: TRBD2
CDR3aa: CASNLGTSGLSSYNEQFF
CDR3nt: TGCGCCAGCAATCTCGGGACTAGCGGGCTTAGCTCCTACAATGAGCAGTTCTTC

abundance: -
v_gene: TRBV2
j_gene: TRBJ2-7
d_gene: -
CDR3aa: CASSFVGLYEQYF
CDR3nt: TGTGCCAGCAGTTTTGTGGGGCTGTACGAGCAGTACTTC